The subject of this entry is one TCR beta chain. These data originate in a study of blood T cell repertoires in COVID-19. Between the trimmed V and J ends, which lost 1 base and 4 bases, there was a span of 4 bases. The CDR3 totals 13 residues. Seattle's cohort entered during active infection and was followed longitudinally. TCRdb's table, derived via immunoSEQ multiplex PCR, lists solely in-frame clones and lacks some. The sample gives some 350,000 clones, more than 70% of which show up once; about 7% is in the top ten. The sequence derives from a woman in her sixties or seventies with COVID-19, enrolled during active disease. The sample comprised peripheral blood. This chain connects TRBV12-3 or TRBV12-4 to TRBJ1-4, with no clear D. The CDR3 protein is CASSLGSNEKLFF. CDR3 nucleotide sequence: TGTGCCAGCAGTTTAGGCAGTAATGAAAAACTGTTTTTT.